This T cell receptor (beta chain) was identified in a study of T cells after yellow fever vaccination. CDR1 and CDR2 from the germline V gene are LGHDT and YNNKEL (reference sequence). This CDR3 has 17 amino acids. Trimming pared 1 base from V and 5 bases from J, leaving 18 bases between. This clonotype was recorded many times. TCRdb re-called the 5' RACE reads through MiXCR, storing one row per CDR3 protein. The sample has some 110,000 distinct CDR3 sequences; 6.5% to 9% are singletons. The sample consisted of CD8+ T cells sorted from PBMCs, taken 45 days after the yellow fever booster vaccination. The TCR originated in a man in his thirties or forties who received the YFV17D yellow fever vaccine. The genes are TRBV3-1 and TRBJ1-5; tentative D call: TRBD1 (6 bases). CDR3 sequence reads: CASSQGPGAAVDQPQHF. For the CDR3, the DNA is TGTGCCAGCAGCCAAGGCCCAGGGGCGGCCGTCGATCAGCCCCAGCATTTT.